A selection of T cell receptor beta chains follows, all from one sample in a study of shared clonotypes between healthy human individuals. Profiling relied on immunoSEQ multiplex PCR, and the TCRdb table lists in-frame clones only, not all of them. This repertoire shows roughly 2.1 million clones, about 92% found once; its top ten account for more than 1.5%. Sample: naive CD8+ T cells from PBMCs. The source of these receptors is a man aged 18 to 30 in good health. Some clones in this sample may be carry-over from other donors' samples. CDR3s leave out the opening cysteine and the closing phenylalanine or tryptophan. The listing skips clone size in some rows; elsewhere it reads once, few, many or a size class.

clone size,CDR3 length,V gene,CDR3 protein
.,13,TRBV11-2,ASSTRPAGDTEAF
.,13,TRBV5-6,ASSFASGSGNTIY
.,14,TRBV6-6,ASSPRGTGSGAEQY
.,13,TRBV15,ATSRDTGSGNTIY
.,10,TRBV6-1,ASSTWDGKAF
.,15,TRBV7-2,ASSLALAGEVSYEQY
few,13,TRBV5-1,ASSLDTTLNTEAF
.,13,TRBV27,ASSSQFSSYNEQF
.,15,TRBV11-2,ASSLGPGQEYTGELF
once,11,TRBV5-1,ASSLGGEDTQY
.,15,TRBV5-1,ASSLGGYRWLNTEAF
.,13,TRBV11-2,ASSSGLAGADTQY
.,16,TRBV28,ASSTSRGQQLGTGELF
.,13,TRBV7-8,ASSGRQGAVSEAF
.,12,TRBV27,ASSLGRGPYEQY
.,13,TRBV28,ASSPRPTGSYEQY
.,13,TRBV4-1,ASSLGTTSTDTQY
.,14,TRBV7-2,ASSLPNRGSSYEQY
.,10,TRBV6-6,ASLTGTGEQY
.,13,TRBV16,ASSQQREGHYEQY
.,13,TRBV5-1,ASRGGLPYSYEQY
.,13,TRBV4-3,ASSQVQGAGETQY
.,12,TRBV5-6,ASGPWTGELEQF
.,12,TRBV27,ASSLWGQPEKLF
once,11,TRBV27,ASSFGPDNEQF
.,15,TRBV4-1,ASSHRGTDTMNTEAF
.,10,TRBV9,ASTPGRTEAF